This section outlines one T cell receptor beta chain sequence together with its context. The time point: neoterminal ileum biopsy at postoperative endoscopy, about 6 months after surgery. The record originates from a study of T cell repertoires in ileal Crohn's disease. TCRdb's copy holds only in-frame clones and misses some; the assay was immunoSEQ multiplex PCR. This table holds about 59,000 clones, 85% to 90% found once. The CDR3 consists of 16 residues. CDR1 is SGHDT and CDR2 is YYEEEE in the germline V gene. The V end was cut by 1 base, the J end by 8 bases, with 16 bases between. This receptor was taken from an adult with Crohn's disease. J is TRBJ1-6 and V is TRBV5-6, with D possibly matching TRBD1 (6 bases). Sample: ileal tissue. The CDR3 here is CASSLIQGLMDSPLHF. The CDR3, as DNA: TGTGCCAGCAGCTTGATCCAGGGGCTAATGGATTCACCCCTCCACTTT.